This T cell receptor (beta chain) was identified in a study of blood T cell repertoires in COVID-19. The overall study: Samples of COVID-19 (acute and convalescent) were obtained from the United States, Italy and Spain. From T cells, B-cell-depleted T cells, or PBMCs came the material, which was cDNA or gDNA.

This CDR3 region has 15 residues. Trimming shortened V by 6 bases and J by 4 bases, and 19 bases separated the two germline ends. Germline CDR1 SGHTA, CDR2 FQGNSA. As processed by the authors: Researchers report that nucleated cell counts were estimated from reference gene primer amplification. The assay was immunoSEQ multiplex PCR, and TCRdb's table has in-frame clones only and misses some. That table gives V, J and clone size, and the DNA gave D and trimming. The sample records about 50,000 clones, roughly nine tenths being singletons. This receptor was identified in a woman older than 75 with acute or convalescent COVID-19. The chain joins TRBV7-2 to TRBJ2-7; D gene ambiguous. Input material: peripheral blood. This CDR3 is CASSRSPVEVYEQYF. The CDR3, as DNA: TGTGCCAGCAGTCGGAGTCCCGTCGAGGTGTACGAGCAGTACTTC. The full variable domain, its missing parts supplied by reference TRBV7-2 and TRBJ2-7, is GAGVSQSPSNKVTEKGKDVELRCDPISGHTALYWYRQSLGQGLEFLIYFQGNSAPDKSGLPSDRFSAERTGGSVSTLTIQRTQQEDSAVYLCASSRSPVEVYEQYFGPGTRLTVT.